Listed below are T cell receptor beta chains from one sample, sequenced in a study of CD8+CD57+ T cells in acquired aplastic anemia. TCRdb re-called the reads through MiXCR, storing one row per CDR3 protein. The top ten hold 59% of the sample, which has about 40,000 distinct CDR3 sequences, roughly 69% seen once. Sequenced input: sorted CD4+, CD8+, or CD8+CD57+ T cells (not recorded which) from PBMCs. These TCRs come from a human donor with aplastic anemia. Both conserved end residues are part of each CDR3. Fields, in order: V gene, D gene, J gene, clone size, CDR3 protein, CDR3 DNA. A D gene is named only where the DNA matches it firmly. Size values are once, few and many counts, or a class for expanded clones, and some rows have none.

>TRBV19|TRBD1|TRBJ1-1|-
CASSISRTGNTEAFF
TGTGCCAGTAGTATCTCCCGGACAGGGAACACTGAAGCTTTCTTT
>TRBV19|-|TRBJ2-5|few
CASSPDQETQYF
TGTGCCAGTAGCCCGGACCAAGAGACCCAGTACTTC
>TRBV6-7|-|TRBJ2-2|many
CASSYLGTPLF
TGTGCCAGCAGTTACCTGGGGACACCTCTTTTT
>TRBV5-1|TRBD1|TRBJ1-1|-
CASSVGTGSKAFF
TGCGCCAGCAGCGTGGGGACAGGGAGTAAAGCTTTCTTT
>TRBV4-1|-|TRBJ2-1|few
CASSPDLGFSSYNEQFF
TGCGCCAGCAGCCCTGATTTGGGCTTTAGCTCCTACAATGAGCAGTTCTTC
>TRBV12-3/TRBV12-4|TRBD1|TRBJ2-7|-
CASSWDRGEYEQYF
TGTGCCAGCAGCTGGGACAGGGGCGAATACGAGCAGTACTTC
>TRBV2|-|TRBJ2-3|few
CASSEGGGGADTQYF
TGTGCCAGCAGTGAAGGGGGGGGCGGGGCAGATACGCAGTATTTT
>TRBV19|TRBD1|TRBJ1-5|once
CASRVTGGNQPQHF
TGTGCCAGTAGGGTAACAGGGGGGAATCAGCCCCAGCATTTT
>TRBV9|-|TRBJ1-1|many
CASSVPGGEAFF
TGTGCCAGCAGCGTACCGGGAGGGGAAGCTTTCTTT
>TRBV2|-|TRBJ1-5|-
CASSEEGGIETQHF
TGTGCCAGCAGTGAAGAAGGAGGGATAGAGACCCAGCATTTT
>TRBV30|-|TRBJ1-6|many
CAWSVGVNSPLHF
TGTGCCTGGAGTGTTGGTGTTAATTCACCCCTCCACTTT
>TRBV4-2|-|TRBJ1-4|many
CASSTSTSNEKLFF
TGTGCCAGCAGCACCTCAACCTCTAATGAAAAACTGTTTTTT
>TRBV2|-|TRBJ2-7|few
CASSERSYEQYF
TGTGCCAGCAGTGAGCGATCCTACGAGCAGTACTTC
>TRBV2|-|TRBJ2-5|many
CASSELGGGAQETQYF
TGTGCCAGCAGTGAACTGGGGGGCGGGGCCCAAGAGACCCAGTACTTC
>TRBV7-9|TRBD2|TRBJ2-5|-
CASSTEGREETQYF
TGTGCCAGCAGCACCGAGGGGCGGGAGGAGACCCAGTACTTC
>TRBV12-3/TRBV12-4|-|TRBJ1-5|once
CASRGNTGLNQPQHF
TGTGCCAGCAGGGGGAATACAGGGTTAAATCAGCCCCAGCATTTT
>TRBV7-9|-|TRBJ2-2|-
CASSLSGELFF
TGTGCCAGCAGCTTATCCGGGGAGCTGTTTTTT
>TRBV7-9|-|TRBJ2-3|-
CASGPATDTQYF
TGTGCCAGCGGTCCGGCCACAGATACGCAGTATTTT
>TRBV19|-|TRBJ1-5|many
CASREHSQGSNQPQHF
TGTGCCAGTAGAGAACACTCACAGGGAAGCAATCAGCCCCAGCATTTT
>TRBV9|-|TRBJ1-1|many
CASSSKGGDTEAFF
TGTGCCAGCAGCTCCAAAGGCGGGGACACTGAAGCTTTCTTT